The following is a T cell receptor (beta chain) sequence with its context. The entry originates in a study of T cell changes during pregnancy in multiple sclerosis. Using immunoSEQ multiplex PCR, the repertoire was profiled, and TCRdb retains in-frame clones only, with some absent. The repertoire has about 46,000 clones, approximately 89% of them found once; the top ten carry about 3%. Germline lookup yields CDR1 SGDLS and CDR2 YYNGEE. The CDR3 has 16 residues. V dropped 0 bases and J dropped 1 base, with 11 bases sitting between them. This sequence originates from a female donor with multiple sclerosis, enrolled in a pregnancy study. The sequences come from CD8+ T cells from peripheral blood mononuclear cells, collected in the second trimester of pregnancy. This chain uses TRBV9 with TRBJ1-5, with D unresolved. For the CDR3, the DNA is TGTGCCAGCAGCGTAGACGGCCGGCGGAGCAATCAGCCCCAGCATTTT. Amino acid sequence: CASSVDGRRSNQPQHF.